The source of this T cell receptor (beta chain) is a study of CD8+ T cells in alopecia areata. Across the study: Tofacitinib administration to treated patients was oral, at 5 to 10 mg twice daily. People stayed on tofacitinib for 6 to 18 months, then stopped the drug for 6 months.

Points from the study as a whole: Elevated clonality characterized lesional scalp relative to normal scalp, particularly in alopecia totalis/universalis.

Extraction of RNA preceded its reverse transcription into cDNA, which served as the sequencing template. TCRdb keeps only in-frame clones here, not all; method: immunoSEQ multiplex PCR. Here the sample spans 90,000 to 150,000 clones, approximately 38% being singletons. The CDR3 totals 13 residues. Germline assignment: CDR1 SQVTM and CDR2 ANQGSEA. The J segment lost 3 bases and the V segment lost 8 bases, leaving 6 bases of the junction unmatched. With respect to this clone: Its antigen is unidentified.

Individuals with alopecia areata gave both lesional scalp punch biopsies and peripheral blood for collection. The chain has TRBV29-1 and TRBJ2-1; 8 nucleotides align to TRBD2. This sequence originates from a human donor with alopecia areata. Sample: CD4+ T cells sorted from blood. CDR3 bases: TGCAGCTCCAGGCTAGCGGGCTACAATGAGCAGTTCTTC. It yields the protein CSSRLAGYNEQFF.